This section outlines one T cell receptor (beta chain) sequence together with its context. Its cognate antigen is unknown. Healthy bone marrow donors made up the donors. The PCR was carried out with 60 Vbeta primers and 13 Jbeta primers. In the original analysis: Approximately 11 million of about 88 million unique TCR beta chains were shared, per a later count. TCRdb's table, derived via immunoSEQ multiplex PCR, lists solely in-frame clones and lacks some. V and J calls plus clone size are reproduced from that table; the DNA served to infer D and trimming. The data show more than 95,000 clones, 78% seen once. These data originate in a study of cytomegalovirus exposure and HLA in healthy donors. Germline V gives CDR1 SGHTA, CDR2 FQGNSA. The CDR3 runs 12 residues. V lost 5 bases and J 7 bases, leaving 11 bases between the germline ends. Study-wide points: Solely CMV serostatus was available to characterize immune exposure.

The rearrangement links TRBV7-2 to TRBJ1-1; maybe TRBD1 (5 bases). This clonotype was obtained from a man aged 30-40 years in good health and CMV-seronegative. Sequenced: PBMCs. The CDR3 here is CASSQADNEAFF. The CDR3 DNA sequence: TGTGCCAGCAGCCAGGCGGACAATGAAGCTTTCTTT. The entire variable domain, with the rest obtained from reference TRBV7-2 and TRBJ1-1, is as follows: GAGVSQSPSNKVTEKGKDVELRCDPISGHTALYWYRQSLGQGLEFLIYFQGNSAPDKSGLPSDRFSAERTGGSVSTLTIQRTQQEDSAVYLCASSQADNEAFFGQGTRLTVV.